This T cell receptor beta chain was observed in a study of shared clonotypes between healthy human individuals. Across the study: A couple of female and a few male donors aged 18 to 49 were enrolled.

In the original analysis: Junction-only sequences without quality scores came from ImmunoSEQ, so filtering differed. The repertoire was sequenced with immunoSEQ multiplex PCR; TCRdb's copy has only in-frame clones and lacks some. Clonal size and the V and J genes are those of that table, whereas D and trimming came from the DNA. The sample consists of about 580,000 clones, 98% of them appearing once. Naive CD8 cells, CD45RO-negative and positively selected for CCR7, excluded terminally differentiated effector memory CD45RA+ cells. Comments on this clone: Its specificity is unknown.

The CDR3 runs to 18 residues. Deletions cut 4 bases from V and 0 bases from J, with 22 bases between. CDR1 is GTSNPN, CDR2 SVGIG, per germline (reference sequence). Study conclusions and caveats: The diversity represented, both genetic and in exposure history, was limited by few donors.

The sample consisted of naive CD8+ T cells sorted from blood. The V call is TRBV30, the J call TRBJ2-1; a possible D gene is TRBD2 (6 bases). The TCR comes from a man aged 25-45 years in good health. CDR3 coding DNA: TGTGCCTGGACCAATGTTGGGCGGGACGGCCGCTCCTACAATGAGCAGTTCTTC. Protein: CAWTNVGRDGRSYNEQFF.